What follows describes a single T cell receptor (beta chain). The sample comes from a study of blood T cell repertoires in COVID-19. Whole-study context: The origin of the acute and convalescent COVID-19 samples was the United States, Italy and Spain. Nucleic acid was either cDNA or gDNA, and it came from T cells, B-cell-depleted T cells, or PBMCs.

Authors' methods: Scientists estimated how many nucleated cells there were by amplifying reference gene primers. This table comes from immunoSEQ multiplex PCR, and its TCRdb copy is limited to in-frame clones, with some not included. Clone size and the V and J calls come from that table; the DNA yielded D and trimming. Among 140,000 to 150,000 clones listed, approximately 80% were seen once. The source of this sequence is a woman between 50 and 59 years old with acute or convalescent COVID-19. Sequencing was done on a sample of peripheral blood.

For the CDR3, the DNA is TGCGCCAGCAGTGAGGTTTGGACAGGGGACACTGAAGCTTTCTTT. Amino acid sequence: CASSEVWTGDTEAFF. The chain is built from TRBV10-2 and TRBJ1-1; 9 bases are shared with TRBD1. Germline trimming cut 2 bases from V and 3 bases from J; bases unmatched to any gene: 4. This CDR3 has 15 amino acids. Germline V gives CDR1 WSHSY, CDR2 SAAADI.